This TCR beta chain appears in the sequencing data of a study of molecular identifiers for immune sequencing clone quantification. TCRdb re-analysed the PCR reads in MiXCR, keeping a single row per CDR3 protein. The sample has tens of thousands of distinct CDR3 sequences; 15% to 20% are singletons. Naive CD8 T cells were picked out by sorting for CD8+CD4-CCR7+CD45RA+. Findings of the study overall: Sizes of clones that are highly expanded could be underestimated (if identical TCR molecules share a barcode). Clones above 20 RNA copies contained over 97% of effector molecules and under 1% of naive molecules. Spiked Jurkat TCR RNA equivalent to one cell was reportedly detectable in about 900,000 naive cells.

This clonotype was recorded at least ten times. Its antigen is unknown. Sequencing was performed on naive CD8+ T cells from blood, with Jurkat cell RNA spiked in. Subset here: FACS-sorted CD8+CD4-CCR7+CD45RA+ naive T cells. The TCR comes from a human donor in good health. Some libraries in this study had Jurkat cell RNA spiked in.

CDR3 nucleotide sequence: TGTGCCAGCAGTCCCCTAGGCAGCTCTGGAAACACCATATATTTT. As protein: CASSPLGSSGNTIYF. The rearrangement links TRBV27 to TRBJ1-3; no reliable D call. Trimming left V 5 bases short and J 0 bases short, with 11 bases between. From germline, CDR1 is MNHEY and CDR2 SMNVEV (reference sequence). The CDR3 spans 15 residues.